The T cell receptor (beta chain) under discussion was sequenced for a study of Graves' ophthalmopathy and Graves' hyperthyroidism (dated 2018 in TCRdb). Study-wide context: Peripheral blood was collected before any treatment was given, at the time of initial diagnosis. Once sampling was done, hyperthyroidism patients were given methimazole at a starting dose of 30 mg daily, while ophthalmopathy patients were given high-dose intravenous methylprednisolone. T-cell repertoires of thyroid tissue and blood were compared in 5 or 6 hyperthyroidism patients. To explore V-J signatures that separate ophthalmopathy from hyperthyroidism, a discovery set of 100 patients was enrolled, consisting of roughly 45 with ophthalmopathy and roughly 60 with stable hyperthyroidism. The study used TCR beta repertoire signatures to distinguish Graves' ophthalmopathy from Graves' hyperthyroidism and to predict progression to ophthalmopathy. In total, 135 blood samples were TCR-sequenced: roughly 45 ophthalmopathy, some 75 hyperthyroidism and some 17 hyperthyroidism-to-ophthalmopathy patients. For independent validation, a separate cohort was made up of 18 to 20 hyperthyroidism patients plus 17 patients who later progressed from hyperthyroidism to ophthalmopathy. Study-wide conclusions, independent of this receptor: In validation, the model predicted ophthalmopathy progression with about 71% sensitivity and 72% to 80% specificity; more than ten predicted patients were CT-confirmed with GO in a median of around 6 months. In cross-validation, the 13-signature model distinguished ophthalmopathy from stable hyperthyroidism with about 88% sensitivity and nearly 82% specificity, and in the test set the corresponding values were about 80% and 75%. Most of the expanded thyroid clonotypes with a frequency above 0.001 were also detected in blood, and it was suggested that the thyroid immune response may be reflected by blood repertoires. Sample size was not predetermined statistically, and investigators were not blinded to group allocation.

Ophthalmopathy patients had moderately to severely active disease, Clinical Activity Score of at least 3, NOSPECS grade of at least 4, and disease duration under 3 months. Patients with other autoimmune diseases, uncontrolled infections, pregnancy or lactation were excluded. Diagnosis was based on clinical symptoms, serum thyroxine, TRAb, thyroid ultrasound and orbital computed tomography. Using Ficoll-Paque density gradient centrifugation, PBMCs were isolated from 10 ml of fresh peripheral blood. Trizol reagent was used to extract the total RNA, and its quality was then checked on an Agilent 2100 Bioanalyzer. For repertoire sequencing, the TCR beta CDR3 regions were amplified from RNA transcripts. The first round was an RT-PCR using HTBI primers with the Qiagen OneStep RT-PCR kit, and this first round was followed by a second-round multiplex PCR, then size selection and purification. Libraries were sequenced paired-end with 100 bp reads on an Illumina HiSeq2000. In the paper's pipeline: SOAPnuke was used to process the reads, throwing out any read that had adapters, had uncalled bases, had a mean Phred below 15, or lacked an exact constant-primer or identifier match. COPE v1.2.5 was used to merge the high-quality paired reads. Each unique nucleotide sequence was treated as a clonotype, and MiTCR v1.1 was used to align the clonotypes to the IMGT TRB V, D and J references. The analysis was limited to V-J combinations with a frequency above 0.0001, which together covered about 99% of repertoires. For each V-J combination, a TCR clonal expansion and chaos score was defined as F50 clonal expansion divided by the chaos observed in the TCRdist matrix. Welch's t-statistics and random forest were used to reduce the features to approximately 13 V-J combinations, which were then used as input to a naive Bayes classifier. Thyroid-blood repertoire similarity was quantified with the Morisita-Horn index. TCRdb cleaned the public reads at Q25 with fastp, built clones with MiXCR and kept in-frame beta chains. Each entry is one CDR3 protein sequence, shown with its most common DNA and genes. The V and J calls shown here were made by TCRdb, not taken from the authors' results. The sample includes about 740,000 distinct CDR3 sequences, with 40% observed a single time. Approximately 43% of the sample comes from the top ten.

In regard to this clonotype: Its antigen remains undetermined. This may stem from a read error, because a much larger clone lies one nucleotide away. The CDR3 does not close with the conserved phenylalanine or tryptophan, likely indicating a read error.

This receptor was identified in an adult man with Graves' ophthalmopathy. Input material: peripheral blood.

The DNA sequence follows: TGTGCCAGCAGCTTATTGGGGGGCGACTATGGCTACACCTCC. This codes for CASSLLGGDYGYTS. Recombination connected TRBV5-5 to TRBJ1-2, with a weak D call of TRBD1 (6 bases match). A distance of 11 bases separates the germline ends of V and J, which lose 2 bases and 3 bases respectively. Ends included, the CDR3 has 14 residues. The entry retains the CDR3 DNA only, 42 bases that are in frame from base 1. For CDR1 and CDR2, the germline V gene (reference sequence) lists SGHKS and YYEKEE.